This entry describes one T cell receptor (beta chain). Its antigen is not known. The data belong to a study of cytomegalovirus exposure and HLA in healthy donors. Whole-study findings and limits: With later analysis, a missense DCLRE1C variant became linked to TCR beta V- and J-gene trimming.

After removal of 5 bases from V and 5 bases from J, the junction contained 3 bases not matched to a gene. Germline V gives CDR1 SGHTA, CDR2 FQGTGA. This CDR3 spans 13 amino acids. The primer mix had 60 Vbeta and 13 Jbeta primers. Method: immunoSEQ multiplex PCR; TCRdb's copy keeps in-frame clones and lacks some. Among nearly 200,000 clones listed, roughly 77% were seen once. The receptor was isolated from a male donor in good health and CMV-seropositive. The V gene is TRBV7-3, the J gene TRBJ2-1; 7 bases map to TRBD2. Sequencing input: PBMCs. The CDR3 coding sequence is TGTGCCAGCAGCCCCGGGACTAACAATGAGCAGTTCTTC. It is translated as CASSPGTNNEQFF.